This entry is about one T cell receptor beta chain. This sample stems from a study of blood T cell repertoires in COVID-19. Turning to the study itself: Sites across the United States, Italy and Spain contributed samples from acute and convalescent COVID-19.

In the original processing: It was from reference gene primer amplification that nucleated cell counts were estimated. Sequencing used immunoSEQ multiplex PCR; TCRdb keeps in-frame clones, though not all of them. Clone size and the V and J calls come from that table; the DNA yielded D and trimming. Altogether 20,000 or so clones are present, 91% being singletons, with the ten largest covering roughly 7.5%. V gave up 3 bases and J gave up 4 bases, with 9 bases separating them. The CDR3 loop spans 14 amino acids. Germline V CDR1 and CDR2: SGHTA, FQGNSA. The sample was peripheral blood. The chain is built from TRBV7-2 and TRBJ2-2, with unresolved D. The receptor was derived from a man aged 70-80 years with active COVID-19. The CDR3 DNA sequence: TGTGCCAGCAGCTTCCAGCAGGCCACCGGGGAGCTGTTTTTT. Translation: CASSFQQATGELFF.